This is a list of T cell receptor beta chains from one sample in a study of shared clonotypes between healthy human individuals. Sequencing was performed with immunoSEQ multiplex PCR; in TCRdb, only in-frame clones are kept and a portion is missing. The sample has millions of clones, over 85% seen once. Material: naive CD8+ T cells sorted from blood. The source is a man aged 18 to 29 in good health. Both conserved end residues are trimmed from each CDR3. The order of the fields is J gene, V gene, CDR3 protein.

j_call: TRBJ2-5; v_call: TRBV30; cdr3_aa: AWSALAGETQY
j_call: TRBJ1-6; v_call: TRBV25-1; cdr3_aa: ASSVGGSSYNSPLH
j_call: TRBJ2-7; v_call: TRBV9; cdr3_aa: ASSPSPAYEQY
j_call: TRBJ2-2; v_call: TRBV11-3; cdr3_aa: ASSFRRGAGELF
j_call: TRBJ2-7; v_call: TRBV4-3; cdr3_aa: ASSQALEGAPYEQY
j_call: TRBJ1-1; v_call: TRBV27; cdr3_aa: ASSPLGLGNTEAF
j_call: TRBJ2-4; v_call: TRBV30; cdr3_aa: AWTGRLENIQY
j_call: TRBJ1-2; v_call: TRBV4-1; cdr3_aa: ASSQVPGANYGYT
j_call: TRBJ2-5; v_call: TRBV14; cdr3_aa: ASSQSTGGGETQY
j_call: TRBJ2-7; v_call: TRBV29-1; cdr3_aa: SVSGVSYEQY
j_call: TRBJ2-2; v_call: TRBV10-1; cdr3_aa: ACGKSPNTGELF
j_call: TRBJ2-2; v_call: TRBV27; cdr3_aa: ASIDDTGELF
j_call: TRBJ1-3; v_call: TRBV5-1; cdr3_aa: ASSLALGTGNTIY
j_call: TRBJ2-2; v_call: TRBV4-1; cdr3_aa: ASSAQGTGNTGELF
j_call: TRBJ1-2; v_call: TRBV5-4; cdr3_aa: ASSPQGDYGYT
j_call: TRBJ2-5; v_call: TRBV11-2; cdr3_aa: ASSLRVAGGRETQY
j_call: TRBJ2-7; v_call: TRBV2; cdr3_aa: ARGQGGEQY
j_call: TRBJ2-7; v_call: TRBV13; cdr3_aa: ASSPSGLADEQY
j_call: TRBJ2-7; v_call: TRBV9; cdr3_aa: ASSVEGHHSYEQY
j_call: TRBJ2-7; v_call: TRBV27; cdr3_aa: ASSSGTGRYEQY
j_call: TRBJ1-1; v_call: TRBV19; cdr3_aa: ASRTDRDATEAF
j_call: TRBJ2-7; v_call: TRBV12-5; cdr3_aa: ASGPQGPLYEQY